These 27 T cell receptor beta chains share one sample of origin, sequenced in a study of radiation and T cells in renal cell carcinoma. The method was immunoSEQ multiplex PCR; TCRdb's version includes in-frame clones alone and lacks a portion of them. The sample yields roughly 130,000 clones, around 90% seen once. Time point: blood 2 weeks post-SBRT. The treatment is: 15 Gy SBRT to primary tumor, nephrectomy 4 weeks later. The sequences come from blood, collected from a patient whose treatment included radiotherapy and nephrectomy. The source of these receptors is a woman aged 70-85 years with renal cell carcinoma.

The CDR3 DNA sequence: TGCGCCAGCAGCCAAGCTTCCATCTCTGGAAACACCATATATTTT. It is translated as CASSQASISGNTIYF. J is TRBJ1-3 and V is TRBV4-1; D unclear. Per the germline V gene, CDR1 is MGHRA and CDR2 is YSYEKL. V was cut by 1 base and J by 0 bases, with 7 bases left in between. The CDR3 covers 15 residues.

The chain recombines TRBV2 with TRBJ1-5, with D possibly TRBD1 on 5 matching bases. This CDR3 spans 14 amino acids. Trimming removed 6 bases from V and 3 bases from J, with 12 bases in between. The germline CDR1 and CDR2 sequences are SNHLY and FYNNEI. The CDR3 sequence: CASSPGTVNQPQHF. CDR3 coding DNA: TGTGCCAGCAGCCCTGGGACGGTCAATCAGCCCCAGCATTTT.

The chain joins TRBV5-6 to TRBJ2-1, with D uncertain. Germline V gives CDR1 SGHDT, CDR2 YYEEEE. Trimming left V 4 bases short and J 0 bases short, with 14 bases between. CDR3 length: 16 residues. CDR3 residues: CASSLKGSTSYNEQFF. CDR3 sequence (DNA): TGTGCCAGCAGCCTCAAGGGTAGTACCTCCTACAATGAGCAGTTCTTC.

V gene TRBV5-1 combines with J gene TRBJ2-1; D uncertain. The CDR3 extends over 15 amino acids. Germline CDR1 SGHRS, CDR2 YFSETQ. Trimming removed 0 bases from V and 7 bases from J, with 14 bases in between. CDR3: CASSLEGLRGNEQFF. DNA of the CDR3: TGCGCCAGCAGCTTGGAGGGCCTTCGTGGGAATGAGCAGTTCTTC. Using reference TRBV5-1 and TRBJ2-1 for the parts outside the CDR3, the full variable domain is KAGVTQTPRYLIKTRGQQVTLSCSPISGHRSVSWYQQTPGQGLQFLFEYFSETQRNKGNFPGRFSGRQFSNSRSEMNVSTLELGDSALYLCASSLEGLRGNEQFFGPGTRLTVL.

This clone has a single count. This sequence joins TRBV6-6 and TRBJ2-7; 7 bases agree with TRBD1. J was trimmed by 6 bases and V by 0 bases; bases with no gene match: 5. Germline CDR1 reads MNHNY; CDR2 reads SVGAGI (reference sequence). This CDR3 region has 14 residues. The CDR3 loop reads CASSYSVGTVEQYF. CDR3 DNA sequence: TGTGCCAGCAGTTACTCGGTTGGGACAGTCGAGCAGTACTTC.

This chain joins TRBV27 and TRBJ2-7; TRBD2 agrees at 10 bases. With 7 bases clipped from V and 3 bases from J, the junction kept 6 bases outside the gene matches. CDR1 is MNHEY, CDR2 SMNVEV, per germline (reference sequence). The CDR3 is made up of 14 amino acids. The CDR3 protein is CASKRGGNHYEQYF. The CDR3 DNA reads TGTGCCAGCAAGCGGGGGGGGAATCACTACGAGCAGTACTTC.

The chain joins TRBV29-1 to TRBJ2-7; D could derive from TRBD1 or TRBD2 (5 bases each). V was pared by 6 bases and J by 0 bases, with 15 bases between. CDR3 size: 14 residues. Germline V lookup: CDR1 SQVTM, CDR2 ANQGSEA. The CDR3 loop is CSVAGTASSYEQYF. The CDR3 nucleotides are TGCAGCGTGGCCGGGACGGCTAGCTCCTACGAGCAGTACTTC.

The sample holds a few counts of this clone. The chain is built from TRBV6-5 and TRBJ1-1; 7 nucleotides line up with TRBD1. V trimming: 0 bases; J trimming: 3 bases; junction bases outside the gene matches: 4. Germline values: CDR1 MNHEY, CDR2 SVGAGI. The CDR3 consists of 15 residues. The CDR3 DNA follows: TGTGCCAGCAGTTACTCGATTCAGGGGGACACTGAAGCTTTCTTT. It is translated as CASSYSIQGDTEAFF.

The chain joins TRBV19 to TRBJ2-3, with TRBD2 as a possible D gene (6 bases). The CDR3 length is 13 residues. Germline-derived CDR1 and CDR2 are LNHDA and SQIVND (reference sequence). V was shortened by 3 bases and J by 5 bases, with 9 bases between the two germline ends. The CDR3 reads CASSMAGIDTQYF. The CDR3 region has the DNA TGTGCCAGTAGTATGGCGGGAATAGATACGCAGTATTTT.

V is TRBV28 and J is TRBJ2-7, with D unresolved. The V and J ends lost 3 bases and 4 bases respectively, with 13 bases between them. The CDR3 has 14 residues. Germline-derived CDR1 and CDR2 are MDHEN and SYDVKM. The CDR3 bases are TGTGCCAGCAGTTTGTCAGTCAGAGGATACGAGCAGTACTTC. Translating gives CASSLSVRGYEQYF.

The chain joins TRBV6-1 to TRBJ2-3; D not certain. CDR1 and CDR2 from the germline V gene are MNHNS and SASEGT. The CDR3 is made up of 13 amino acids. V was pared by 3 bases and J by 0 bases, with 4 bases between. DNA for the CDR3: TGTGCCAGCAGTGAGGGCAGCACAGATACGCAGTATTTT. It specifies CASSEGSTDTQYF.

The chain links TRBV9 to TRBJ2-1, with TRBD2 as a possible D gene (6 bases). This CDR3 has 14 amino acids. V gave up 3 bases and J gave up 3 bases, with 10 bases separating them. CDR1 is SGDLS, CDR2 YYNGEE, per germline. Here the CDR3 reads CASSAGGVYNEQFF. CDR3 in DNA: TGTGCCAGCAGCGCCGGAGGGGTCTACAATGAGCAGTTCTTC.

This chain links TRBV7-6 with TRBJ2-3; 9 nucleotides align to TRBD2. This CDR3 contains 14 residues. V trimming: 4 bases; J trimming: 6 bases; junction bases outside the gene matches: 5. Looked up from germline, CDR1 is SGHVS and CDR2 is FNYEAQ. In nucleotides, the CDR3 is TGTGCCAGCAGCTCAATGACTAGCGGTGATACGCAGTATTTT. Translation gives CASSSMTSGDTQYF.

The chain links TRBV27 to TRBJ2-1, with 12 nucleotides matching TRBD2. The CDR3 runs 14 residues. V was pared by 3 bases and J by 9 bases, with 3 bases of the junction left unmatched. The germline V gene encodes CDR1 MNHEY and CDR2 SMNVEV (reference sequence). DNA for the CDR3: TGTGCCAGCAGTTTCCTAGCGGGGGGGCCTGAGCAGTTCTTC. This sequence encodes CASSFLAGGPEQFF.

The gene calls are TRBV7-8 and TRBJ2-5; D unclear. This CDR3 has 12 amino acids. Germline CDR1 SGHVS, CDR2 FQNEAQ. Trimming pared 6 bases from V and 2 bases from J, leaving 7 bases between. Here the CDR3 reads CASRKGQETQYF. CDR3 bases: TGTGCCAGCAGGAAGGGACAAGAGACCCAGTACTTC. The complete variable domain, with remaining parts taken from reference TRBV7-8 and TRBJ2-5, reads GAGVSQSPRYKVAKRGQDVALRCDPISGHVSLFWYQQALGQGPEFLTYFQNEAQLDKSGLPSDRFFAERPEGSVSTLKIQRTQQEDSAVYLCASRKGQETQYFGPGTRLLVL.

The chain carries TRBV7-9 and TRBJ2-1; no clear D. Trimming stripped 1 base from V and 1 base from J, with 8 bases between. CDR3 length: 15 residues. CDR1 is SEHNR and CDR2 is FQNEAQ in the germline V gene (reference sequence). The CDR3 protein is CASSLDGMSYNEQFF. Here the CDR3 DNA reads TGTGCCAGCAGCTTAGATGGGATGTCCTACAATGAGCAGTTCTTC.

This clone has a single count. The V gene is TRBV10-3, the J gene TRBJ2-7, with TRBD1 matching over 7 bases. Germline CDR1 is ENHRY and CDR2 is SYGVKD. The CDR3 runs 14 residues. V trimming: 5 bases; J trimming: 0 bases; junction bases outside the gene matches: 4. The DNA for the CDR3 is TGTGCCATCAGTTCCCGGGACAGCTCCTACGAGCAGTACTTC. Protein product: CAISSRDSSYEQYF.

V is TRBV5-4 and J is TRBJ1-2; 10 bases are shared with TRBD1. The V gene end was trimmed by 4 bases and the J gene end by 8 bases; junction bases not matched to a gene: 8. Germline V gives CDR1 SGHNT, CDR2 YYREEE (reference sequence). The CDR3 runs to 14 residues. The CDR3 DNA sequence: TGTGCCAGCAGCGGAACGACAGGGGGCGACGGCTACACCTTC. Translated, it gives CASSGTTGGDGYTF.

The genes are TRBV6-5 and TRBJ1-3, with D unresolved. Germline lookup yields CDR1 MNHEY and CDR2 SVGAGI. Trimming shortened V by 2 bases and J by 0 bases, and 8 bases separated the two germline ends. CDR3 length: 15 residues. Written as DNA, the CDR3 is TGTGCCAGCAGTTACCGAGCAGTCTCTGGAAACACCATATATTTT. Translation gives CASSYRAVSGNTIYF.

The rearrangement links TRBV2 to TRBJ2-1; D is ambiguous. The CDR3 is made up of 14 amino acids. The germline V gene has CDR1 SNHLY and CDR2 FYNNEI. V lost 3 bases and J 0 bases, leaving 6 bases between the germline ends. The CDR3 DNA follows: TGTGCCAGCAGTGACCTGAGCTCCTACAATGAGCAGTTCTTC. Amino acids: CASSDLSSYNEQFF.

As concerns this clone: The sample holds other DNA sequences that translate to the same CDR3. The rearrangement links TRBV5-1 to TRBJ2-2; the match to TRBD1 covers 11 bases. This CDR3 is 15 amino acids long. In germline, CDR1 is SGHRS, CDR2 YFSETQ. V was pared by 2 bases and J by 4 bases, with 1 base of the junction left unmatched. The CDR3 nucleotides read TGCGCCAGCAGCTTAGGACAGGGGGCCACCGGGGAGCTGTTTTTT. Its protein is CASSLGQGATGELFF.

The rearrangement joins TRBV19 to TRBJ1-4; tentatively, D is TRBD1 (5 bases). Germline lookup yields CDR1 LNHDA and CDR2 SQIVND (reference sequence). The CDR3 extends over 15 amino acids. The V and J ends lost 6 bases and 4 bases respectively, with 15 bases between them. Written as DNA, the CDR3 is TGTGCCAGTAGAAGAGGGGCCCCCATTAATGAAAAACTGTTTTTT. Its translation is CASRRGAPINEKLFF.

This chain links TRBV7-2 with TRBJ1-1; D is possibly TRBD1 (5 bases). Trimming stripped 2 bases from V and 5 bases from J, with 18 bases between. CDR1 and CDR2 (germline): SGHTA, FQGNSA. CDR3 size: 16 residues. Here the CDR3 reads CASSLRVGGRRTEAFF. The DNA of the CDR3 is TGTGCCAGCAGCTTACGGGTCGGGGGTCGTCGGACTGAAGCTTTCTTT. The full variable domain, rest sourced from reference TRBV7-2 and TRBJ1-1, is GAGVSQSPSNKVTEKGKDVELRCDPISGHTALYWYRQSLGQGLEFLIYFQGNSAPDKSGLPSDRFSAERTGGSVSTLTIQRTQQEDSAVYLCASSLRVGGRRTEAFFGQGTRLTVV.

The table lists this clone with a count of one. The chain joins TRBV6-5 to TRBJ2-2; D is undetermined. CDR1 MNHEY and CDR2 SVGAGI come from the germline V gene. The CDR3 totals 14 residues. With 1 base removed from V and 3 bases from J, the gap between germline ends came to 6 bases. The CDR3 protein is CASSYWQDTGELFF. In DNA form, the CDR3 reads TGTGCCAGCAGTTACTGGCAGGACACCGGGGAGCTGTTTTTT.

CDR3 sequence: CASSQAQGTSPLHF. In DNA form, the CDR3 reads TGTGCCAGCAGCCAGGCCCAGGGGACCTCACCCCTCCACTTT. The V gene is TRBV7-9, the J gene TRBJ1-6, with D maybe TRBD1 (6 bases). The V and J ends lost 5 bases and 10 bases respectively, with 15 bases between them. Germline values: CDR1 SEHNR, CDR2 FQNEAQ (reference sequence). CDR3 length: 14 residues.

The chain combines TRBV5-1 with TRBJ2-5; 14 bases fit TRBD2. CDR1 and CDR2 from the germline V gene are SGHRS and YFSETQ. This CDR3 contains 15 residues. V lost 3 bases to trimming and J lost 4 bases; unmatched junction nucleotides: 2. This CDR3 is CASSSGLAGVETQYF. In DNA, the CDR3 is TGCGCCAGCAGCTCGGGACTAGCGGGGGTAGAGACCCAGTACTTC.

The chain links TRBV4-2 to TRBJ2-3, with D possibly matching TRBD2 (7 bases). V shed 4 bases and J shed 1 base, with 15 bases lying between them. Germline-derived CDR1 and CDR2 are LGHNA and YNFKEQ. The CDR3 runs 16 residues. The CDR3 region has the DNA TGTGCCAGCAGCCTAGAAGGGGGGGCCGGCACAGATACGCAGTATTTT. Translation gives CASSLEGGAGTDTQYF.